The 30 T cell receptor beta chains given below trace back to one sample, sequenced in a study of CD8 T cells in ankylosing spondylitis. Their antigens are not known. Study-level findings and limits: Several highly homologous variants formed a TCR beta motif that appeared characteristic of ankylosing spondylitis blood.

A single record per CDR3 protein comes from TCRdb applying MiXCR to the 5' RACE reads. In the table there are 500,000 or so distinct CDR3 sequences, roughly 5.3% of which are singletons. The sequenced sample was blood, either unsorted or a sorted T cell fraction (not recorded which). The receptors stem from a male donor with ankylosing spondylitis.

This clonotype appeared many times. The chain has TRBV6-4 and TRBJ2-1; possibly TRBD2 for D (5 bases). The CDR3 is 14 residues long. Trimming stripped 3 bases from V and 4 bases from J, with 10 bases between. The germline gives CDR1 MRHNA, CDR2 SNTAGT. This chain's CDR3 is CASSEVAGYNEQFF. DNA for the CDR3: TGTGCCAGCAGTGAGGTCGCGGGTTACAATGAGCAGTTCTTC.

This clonotype was seen many times. The J gene is TRBJ2-4, the V gene TRBV29-1; TRBD1 matches at 7 bases. There are 17 residues in the CDR3. After removal of 3 bases from V and 1 base from J, the junction contained 12 bases not matched to a gene. Germline V gives CDR1 SQVTM, CDR2 ANQGSEA. In nucleotides, the CDR3 is TGCAGCGTTGACGGGGTACAGGGGAATCCGGCCAAAAACATTCAGTACTTC. Protein: CSVDGVQGNPAKNIQYF.

This clonotype has at least ten counts. The J gene is TRBJ2-7, the V gene TRBV20-1, with D uncertain. V was cut by 6 bases and J by 5 bases, with 11 bases left in between. This CDR3 has 11 amino acids. Germline loops: CDR1 DFQATT, CDR2 SNEGSKA (reference sequence). The CDR3 DNA is TGCAGTGCCTGGTGGGGTGACGAGCAGTACTTC. Translating gives CSAWWGDEQYF.

This clonotype appeared a few times. The V call is TRBV4-1, the J call TRBJ2-7, with 9 bases that match TRBD1. V was clipped by 4 bases and J by 2 bases; unmatched bases: 12. The length of the CDR3 is 17 residues. Germline V lookup: CDR1 MGHRA, CDR2 YSYEKL. The CDR3 coding sequence is TGCGCCAGCAGCCCCTCCGGGACAGGGATGGGAACCTACGAGCAGTACTTC. It codes for CASSPSGTGMGTYEQYF.

Ten or more counts support this clonotype. Mismatch with germline at one junction end may stem from a read error. The chain is built from TRBV12-3 or TRBV12-4 and TRBJ1-1, with 9 bases fitting TRBD1. CDR3 length: 15 residues. Here the CDR3 reads CASSPRTGVKTEAFF. CDR3 nucleotide sequence: TGTGCCAGCAGTCCCCGGACAGGGGTGAAGACTGAAGCTTTCTTT.

This clonotype appeared many times. J is TRBJ1-1 and V is TRBV29-1; D gene unclear. V lost 3 bases to trimming and J lost 5 bases, with 10 bases between them. The CDR3 consists of 12 residues. In germline, CDR1 is SQVTM, CDR2 ANQGSEA. CDR3 protein: CSVEKGRTEAFF. The CDR3 DNA reads TGCAGCGTTGAGAAGGGTAGGACTGAAGCTTTCTTT.

In its sample, this clonotype was seen a few times. The chain employs TRBV20-1 and TRBJ2-3, with D possibly TRBD2 on 5 matching bases. In germline, CDR1 is DFQATT, CDR2 SNEGSKA (reference sequence). The CDR3 has 14 residues. Trimming cost V 4 bases and J 2 bases, with 13 bases left between them. The CDR3 reads CSAKSGEATDTQYF. Here the CDR3 DNA reads TGCAGTGCTAAGAGCGGCGAGGCCACAGATACGCAGTATTTT.

Concerning this clonotype itself: The germline gene is not matched at one end of the junction; a read error may be the cause. This chain uses TRBV20-1 with TRBJ2-1, with D unresolved. This CDR3 spans 15 amino acids. The germline V gene encodes CDR1 DFQATT and CDR2 SNEGSKA (reference sequence). CDR3: CCARDPRPLYNEQFF. CDR3 bases: TGCTGTGCTAGAGATCCCCGACCCTTGTACAATGAGCAGTTCTTC.

This clonotype was detected ten times or more. The chain employs TRBV6-5 and TRBJ2-3, with no clear D. In germline, CDR1 is MNHEY, CDR2 SVGAGI. The V gene lost 2 bases and the J gene lost 6 bases, with 12 bases spanning the gap. CDR3 length: 14 amino acids. The CDR3 region is CASSYVSVGDTQYF. The CDR3, as DNA: TGTGCCAGCAGTTACGTGTCGGTTGGGGATACGCAGTATTTT.

Many counts were recorded for this clonotype. The CDR3 nucleotides read TGTGCCATCAGTGGGGGTAGCGGGGCGGCCTACGAGCAGTACTTC. Encoded protein: CAISGGSGAAYEQYF. This chain uses TRBV10-3 with TRBJ2-7; 8 bases are a match to TRBD2. Germline assignment: CDR1 ENHRY and CDR2 SYGVKD. CDR3 length: 15 residues. After removal of 4 bases from V and 2 bases from J, the junction contained 7 bases not matched to a gene.

The table lists this clonotype with many counts. CDR3 bases: TGTGCCAGCAGCCCTCCCTGGCCCAGAGGTTACAATGAGCAGTTCTTC. The encoded protein is CASSPPWPRGYNEQFF. The chain combines TRBV3-1 with TRBJ2-1; D unresolved. Germline assignment: CDR1 LGHDT and CDR2 YNNKEL (reference sequence). V shed 4 bases and J shed 4 bases, with 17 bases lying between them. The CDR3 extends over 16 amino acids.

In its sample, this clonotype was seen many times. The chain uses TRBV20-1 and TRBJ2-7, with D maybe TRBD1 (6 bases). The ends were cut back, 6 bases at V and 3 bases at J, with 15 bases in the middle. CDR3 length equals 13 residues. Germline CDR1 and CDR2: DFQATT and SNEGSKA (reference sequence). The CDR3 reads CSAKGSGDYEQYF. The CDR3 DNA reads as TGCAGTGCCAAGGGCTCAGGGGACTACGAGCAGTACTTC.

At least ten counts were recorded for this clonotype. The rearrangement joins TRBV10-3 to TRBJ2-5, with TRBD1 identical over 7 bases. The germline V gene encodes CDR1 ENHRY and CDR2 SYGVKD. The V and J ends lost 8 bases and 5 bases, in that order; junction bases with no gene match: 11. The CDR3 loop spans 14 amino acids. For the CDR3, the DNA is TGTGCCATCGGGCTTAGACAGGGTCGGGAGACCCAGTACTTC. It encodes CAIGLRQGRETQYF.

The sample holds many counts of this clonotype. The chain is built from TRBV2 and TRBJ1-5; D is unclear. The ends were cut back, 2 bases at V and 0 bases at J, with 8 bases in the middle. The germline V gene encodes CDR1 SNHLY and CDR2 FYNNEI. CDR3 length: 15 amino acids. CDR3 in DNA: TGTGCCAGCAGTGAAAAGCAGGCTAGCAATCAGCCCCAGCATTTT. It encodes CASSEKQASNQPQHF.

This clonotype showed up many times. The chain carries TRBV15 and TRBJ2-7; TRBD2 matches 8 bases. The J segment lost 2 bases and the V segment lost 3 bases, leaving 6 bases of the junction unmatched. The CDR3 runs 15 residues. In germline, CDR1 is LNHNV, CDR2 YYDKDF (reference sequence). For the CDR3, the DNA is TGTGCCACCAGCAGGGATATAGCGGGACCCTACGAGCAGTACTTC. Residues: CATSRDIAGPYEQYF. Looking up the rest from reference TRBV15 and TRBJ2-7 gives the full variable domain: DAMVIQNPRYQVTQFGKPVTLSCSQTLNHNVMYWYQQKSSQAPKLLFHYYDKDFNNEADTPDNFQSRRPNTSFCFLDIRSPGLGDTAMYLCATSRDIAGPYEQYFGPGTRLTVT.

This clonotype was seen repeatedly, ten times or more. V usage is TRBV20-1 and J usage is TRBJ2-5; D is undetermined. Germline values: CDR1 DFQATT, CDR2 SNEGSKA (reference sequence). This CDR3 has 15 amino acids. Between the trimmed V and J ends, which lost 1 base and 5 bases, there was a span of 17 bases. CDR3 sequence reads: CSARGPPSVRETQYF. The DNA for the CDR3 is TGCAGTGCTAGAGGGCCTCCCAGCGTACGGGAGACCCAGTACTTC.

There are many counts of this clonotype. V gene TRBV18 combines with J gene TRBJ2-7, with D perhaps matching TRBD2 (6 bases). Germline V CDR1 and CDR2: KGHSH, LQKENI. This CDR3 spans 11 amino acids. V dropped 6 bases and J dropped 4 bases, with 7 bases sitting between them. In nucleotides, the CDR3 is TGTGCCAGCTCGCGGGATTACGAGCAGTACTTC. This encodes CASSRDYEQYF.

This clonotype was recorded many times. The chain joins TRBV29-1 to TRBJ2-7, with TRBD2 as a possible D gene (5 bases). Germline lookup yields CDR1 SQVTM and CDR2 ANQGSEA. Trimming removed 0 bases from V and 0 bases from J, with 6 bases in between. The CDR3 runs 13 residues. CDR3 sequence: CSVEDGDSYEQYF. The CDR3 DNA reads TGCAGCGTTGAAGACGGGGACTCCTACGAGCAGTACTTC.

This chain links TRBV30 with TRBJ1-2, with TRBD1 as a possible D gene (5 bases). Germline CDR1 and CDR2: GTSNPN and SVGIG (reference sequence). The ends were cut back, 4 bases at V and 0 bases at J, with 12 bases in the middle. This CDR3 spans 14 amino acids. The DNA for the CDR3 is TGTGCCTGGACTCGACAGTCATCTAACTATGGCTACACCTTC. Its translation is CAWTRQSSNYGYTF.

Many counts were recorded for this clonotype. The gene calls are TRBV20-1 and TRBJ2-5; D not certain. Germline V gene sequence: CDR1 DFQATT, CDR2 SNEGSKA (reference sequence). V gave up 6 bases and J gave up 5 bases, with 4 bases separating them. This CDR3 is built from 9 residues. The CDR3 coding sequence is TGCAGTGCCCCGGAGACCCAGTACTTC. This sequence encodes CSAPETQYF.

This clonotype showed up many times. The V gene is TRBV4-2, the J gene TRBJ1-2, with D unresolved. CDR3 size: 14 residues. Germline CDR1 reads LGHNA; CDR2 reads YNFKEQ. V was pared by 4 bases and J by 7 bases, with 16 bases between. CDR3 DNA sequence: TGTGCCAGCAGCCGTCGCGCTGCGGGTGGTGGCTACACCTTC. Its translation: CASSRRAAGGGYTF.

This clonotype was counted at least ten times. The chain joins TRBV24-1 to TRBJ2-2, with 7 positions matching TRBD1. The germline CDR1 and CDR2 sequences are KGHDR and SFDVKD. J was trimmed by 1 base and V by 5 bases; bases with no gene match: 12. CDR3 length: 18 residues. CDR3 DNA sequence: TGTGCCACCAGTGCCCCGCCCCCGGGACAGAGGAACACCGGGGAGCTGTTTTTT. This gives the protein CATSAPPPGQRNTGELFF.

This clonotype showed up many times. CDR3 residues: CASSLVTPDTQYF. CDR3 in DNA: TGTGCCAGCAGCTTAGTAACCCCAGATACGCAGTATTTT. This sequence joins TRBV11-2 and TRBJ2-3; no clear D. CDR1 SGHAT and CDR2 FQNNGV come from the germline V gene. Trimming took off 1 base at V and 4 bases at J, with 6 bases between the two ends. CDR3 length equals 13 residues.

Only a few counts were recorded for this clonotype. The rearrangement uses TRBV3-1 and TRBJ1-6; D is undetermined. V was pared by 1 base and J by 7 bases, with 8 bases between. This CDR3 is 14 amino acids long. Germline V gene lookup returns CDR1 LGHDT and CDR2 YNNKEL (reference sequence). CDR3: CASSQARRNSPLHF. In nucleotides, the CDR3 is TGTGCCAGCAGCCAAGCCCGTCGAAATTCACCCCTCCACTTT.

This clonotype appeared many times. V and J are TRBV12-3 or TRBV12-4 and TRBJ1-6; D not resolved. V lost 4 bases, J lost 7 bases, and 8 bases lay in between. The CDR3 extends over 13 amino acids. In nucleotides, the CDR3 is TGTGCCAGCAGTTCGCGCCCGAATTCACCCCTCCACTTT. Its translation is CASSSRPNSPLHF.

This clonotype was detected many times. The chain is built from TRBV9 and TRBJ1-2; D ambiguous. Germline V gene sequence: CDR1 SGDLS, CDR2 YYNGEE. Trimming cost V 1 base and J 4 bases, with 11 bases left between them. This CDR3 is 14 amino acids long. The CDR3 nucleotides read TGTGCCAGCAGCGTATATCAGTCGAGCTATGGCTACACCTTC. This codes for CASSVYQSSYGYTF. Combining the CDR3 with reference TRBV9 and TRBJ1-2 gives the whole variable domain DSGVTQTPKHLITATGQRVTLRCSPRSGDLSVYWYQQSLDQGLQFLIQYYNGEERAKGNILERFSAQQFPDLHSELNLSSLELGDSALYFCASSVYQSSYGYTFGSGTRLTVV.

This clonotype showed up many times. The rearrangement links TRBV11-1 to TRBJ1-2; D call uncertain. Germline lookup yields CDR1 SGHAT and CDR2 FQDESV (reference sequence). V lost 4 bases to trimming and J lost 7 bases, with 19 bases between them. This CDR3 has 15 residues. Here the CDR3 DNA reads TGTGCCAGCAGCTATCCTCCGTCCAGGTTGGGTGGCTACACCTTC. Residues: CASSYPPSRLGGYTF.

The table lists this clonotype with many counts. The J gene is TRBJ1-1, the V gene TRBV5-1, with D possibly being TRBD1 (5 bases). The V gene lost 2 bases and the J gene lost 0 bases, with 8 bases spanning the gap. The CDR3 loop spans 14 amino acids. CDR1 SGHRS and CDR2 YFSETQ come from the germline V gene. CDR3 nucleotides: TGCGCCAGCAGCTTCAGACAGATGAACACTGAAGCTTTCTTT. Amino acids: CASSFRQMNTEAFF.

Many counts were recorded for this clonotype. The chain is built from TRBV20-1 and TRBJ1-1; a possible D gene is TRBD1 (5 bases). The CDR3 is 15 amino acids. V was shortened by 3 bases and J by 4 bases, with 18 bases between the two germline ends. Germline CDR1 DFQATT, CDR2 SNEGSKA (reference sequence). CDR3 amino acids: CSARSAGKGATEAFF. The CDR3 nucleotides are TGCAGTGCTAGGTCCGCAGGGAAAGGAGCCACTGAAGCTTTCTTT.

Many counts were recorded for this clonotype. This chain links TRBV9 with TRBJ1-5; no clear D gene. The CDR3 has 15 residues. Trimming took 0 bases from V and 0 from J, leaving 7 bases between them. The germline CDR1 and CDR2 sequences are SGDLS and YYNGEE. The CDR3 spells CASSVAGYSNQPQHF. Written as DNA, the CDR3 is TGTGCCAGCAGCGTAGCGGGTTATAGCAATCAGCCCCAGCATTTT.